This is a list of T cell receptor beta chains from one sample in a study of blood T cells in healthy people across ages. TCRdb reprocessed the 5' RACE reads with MiXCR, giving one entry per CDR3 protein. The repertoire holds about 1.4 million distinct CDR3 sequences, with 59% as singletons. The sequenced sample consisted of blood. All receptors come from a man aged 18 to 29 in good health. Both conserved end residues are part of each CDR3. A D gene is named only where the DNA matches it firmly. Rows may omit the clone size; those that give it use once, few, many or a size class.

D gene | J gene | V gene | CDR3 length | clone size | CDR3 DNA | CDR3 protein
- | TRBJ2-3 | TRBV3-1 | 17 | - | TGTGCCAGCAGCCCGAGACTCAGGGGGGGAGGTAGGGATACGCAGTATTTT | CASSPRLRGGGRDTQYF
TRBD2 | TRBJ2-1 | TRBV2 | 15 | - | TGTGCCAGCAGCCCTCCAGCGGGAGTTTGGGATGAGCAGTTCTTC | CASSPPAGVWDEQFF
- | TRBJ2-6 | TRBV7-2 | 18 | - | TGTGCCAGCAGCTTATCGTATCTGGGGGTCTCTGGGGCCAACGTCCTGACTTTC | CASSLSYLGVSGANVLTF
- | TRBJ1-6 | TRBV5-1 | 14 | - | TGCGCCAGCAGCTTTAAAGGTGGTGATTCACCCCTCCACTTT | CASSFKGGDSPLHF
- | TRBJ2-2 | TRBV20-1 | 12 | - | TGCAGTGTTGTTCGGGACACCGGGGAGCTGTTTTTT | CSVVRDTGELFF
- | TRBJ1-2 | TRBV5-1 | 14 | - | TGCGCCAGCAGCAACGGACAAACTAACTATGGCTACACCTTC | CASSNGQTNYGYTF
TRBD1 | TRBJ2-3 | TRBV10-3 | 17 | once | TGCGCCATCAGTGAGTCTGCCGGACAGGGTGGCGCAGATACGCAGTATTTT | CAISESAGQGGADTQYF
- | TRBJ2-5 | TRBV6-6 | 13 | - | TGTGCCAGCAACCCGACAGGCCAAGAGACCCAGTACTTC | CASNPTGQETQYF
- | TRBJ1-2 | TRBV4-2 | 14 | - | TGTACCAGCAGCCAAGATGGTACGGTCTATGGCTACACCTTC | CTSSQDGTVYGYTF
- | TRBJ1-1 | TRBV29-1 | 12 | - | TGCAGCGTCAGGGGAGGATCGGATGAAGCTTTCTTT | CSVRGGSDEAFF
- | TRBJ1-2 | TRBV12-3/TRBV12-4 | 15 | - | TGTGCCAGCAGTTTTAGTGTGGGAGGCAACTATGGCTACACCTTC | CASSFSVGGNYGYTF
- | TRBJ2-1 | TRBV20-1 | 15 | - | TGCAGTGCTAACGGGGGGCGAAGCTCCTACAATGAGCAGTTCTTC | CSANGGRSSYNEQFF
- | TRBJ1-2 | TRBV11-2 | 16 | - | TGTGCCAGCAGCTTAGGGCGTAGGGGAGCTAACTATGGCTACACCTTC | CASSLGRRGANYGYTF
TRBD1 | TRBJ1-2 | TRBV5-1 | 15 | - | TGCGCCAGCAGCGGGGGACAGGGGGCTAACTATGGCTACACCTTC | CASSGGQGANYGYTF
TRBD2 | TRBJ2-1 | TRBV29-1 | 16 | - | TGCAGCGTTGAAGTACCCCTAGCGGGAGTCAGGAATGAGCAGTTCTTC | CSVEVPLAGVRNEQFF
TRBD2 | TRBJ2-3 | TRBV10-2 | 15 | - | TGCGCCAGCAGTGAGCCAGCGGGGGCCACAGATACGCAGTATTTT | CASSEPAGATDTQYF
TRBD1 | TRBJ2-7 | TRBV29-1 | 12 | few | TGCAGCGTTGTTACAGGGGGCGACGAGCAGTACTTC | CSVVTGGDEQYF
- | TRBJ1-4 | TRBV4-2 | 14 | - | TGTGCCAGCAGCACCCGGGCCCCGAATGAAAAACTGTTTTTT | CASSTRAPNEKLFF
- | TRBJ1-5 | TRBV27 | 13 | - | TGTGCCAGCAGTTTCATAGGAAATCAGCCCCAGCATTTT | CASSFIGNQPQHF
- | TRBJ2-7 | TRBV28 | 14 | few | TGTGCCAGCAGCTCCGGGGCCTCCCCCTACGAGCAGTACTTC | CASSSGASPYEQYF
- | TRBJ1-2 | TRBV29-1 | 10 | - | TGCAGCGTTTTTAACTATGGCTACACCTTC | CSVFNYGYTF
TRBD2 | TRBJ2-7 | TRBV7-2 | 15 | many | TGTGCCAGCAGCCCGGTGGCGGGAGCATCCTACGAGCAGTACTTC | CASSPVAGASYEQYF
- | TRBJ2-1 | TRBV4-3 | 13 | - | TGCGCCAGCAGCCAAGTCCCCACAGAGACCCAGTTCTTC | CASSQVPTETQFF
TRBD1 | TRBJ2-7 | TRBV3-1 | 15 | - | TGTGCCAGCAGCCAAGGGGGACAGGGGTATTGGGAGCAGTACTTC | CASSQGGQGYWEQYF
TRBD2 | TRBJ2-7 | TRBV20-1 | 13 | - | TGCAGTGCTAGTTACCGGGGGGTCAACGAGCAGTACTTC | CSASYRGVNEQYF